The T cell receptor (beta chain) under discussion was sequenced for a study of CD8 T cells in ankylosing spondylitis. The length of the CDR3 is 16 residues. CDR1 is SGHRS and CDR2 is YFSETQ in the germline V gene. The V and J ends lost 3 bases and 10 bases, in that order; junction bases with no gene match: 15. TCRdb ran MiXCR on the 5' RACE reads and lists one entry per CDR3 protein. The table records about 220,000 distinct CDR3 sequences, under 12% of them present only once. V usage is TRBV5-1 and J usage is TRBJ2-1; 8 nucleotides match TRBD2. This TCR was recovered from a male donor with ankylosing spondylitis or in good health (not recorded which). Specimen: blood, either unsorted or a sorted T cell fraction (not recorded which). The CDR3 nucleotides read TGCGCCAGCAGCTGGCTCCCCGGGACTAGTGGTGGGGAGCAGTTCTTC. Protein product: CASSWLPGTSGGEQFF.